Included here is one TCR beta chain sequence, with context. Its specificity is not known. With the Oncomine TCR Beta short-read assay, DNA from cultured CD4+ T cells was sequenced. Extraction of genomic DNA was performed on cultured CD4+ T cells. TCRdb passed the PCR reads through MiXCR, listing each CDR3 protein once. In the table there are around 18,000 distinct CDR3 sequences, roughly 48% of which are singletons. This specimen belongs to a study of vaccination and CD4 T cells after COVID-19. The wider study: Sampling that followed vaccination took place a median approximately 72 days after dose two, within a range of 14 to 241. The stimulus for the cells was overlapping spike peptides derived from SARS-CoV-2, HCoV-NL63, HCoV-OC43 and HCoV-229E. Points from the study as a whole: Convalescent patients' median share of reactive clones seen only post-vaccination was 80% to 90%.

This CDR3 comprises 14 residues. Trimming took off 6 bases at V and 2 bases at J, with 12 bases between the two ends. CDR1 and CDR2 (germline): MNHEY, SMNVEV (reference sequence). Regarding treatment: roughly 10-day PBMC culture with coronavirus spike peptide pools or control peptides (ViraFEST assay). This TCR derives from a human donor who had recovered from COVID-19. This chain connects TRBV27 to TRBJ2-3; D is unresolved. The sequenced sample was CD4+ T cells from blood, cultured in vitro, obtained before SARS-CoV-2 vaccination. This CDR3 is CASSAPRTTDTQYF. The DNA of the CDR3 is TGTGCCAGCAGCGCTCCCCGTACCACAGATACGCAGTATTTT.